These T cell receptor beta chains were read from a single sample in a study of T cell responses to AZD1222 COVID-19 vaccine. Profiling relied on immunoSEQ multiplex PCR, and the TCRdb table lists in-frame clones only, not all of them. The sample holds roughly 30,000 clones, 78% seen once. Sequencing was performed on peripheral blood, taken 28 days after the second AZD1222 dose. The receptors here all came from an adult who received the AZD1222 COVID-19 vaccine. Each CDR3 is given with its conserved first and last residue. A D gene is named only where the DNA matches it firmly. Not every row has a clone size; where given, it reads once, few, many or a size class.

J gene: TRBJ2-2; V gene: TRBV4-1; D gene: TRBD2; clone size: few; CDR3 protein: CASRQTSGVGELFF; CDR3 DNA: TGCGCCAGCAGACAGACTAGCGGGGTCGGGGAGCTGTTTTTT
J gene: TRBJ1-4; V gene: TRBV18; D gene: .; clone size: once; CDR3 protein: CASSPGQTAHEKLFF; CDR3 DNA: TGTGCCAGCTCCCCAGGACAGACGGCCCATGAAAAACTGTTTTTT
J gene: TRBJ1-1; V gene: TRBV5-4; D gene: .; clone size: .; CDR3 protein: CASSPVSKNTEAFF; CDR3 DNA: TGTGCCAGCAGCCCAGTATCCAAGAACACTGAAGCTTTCTTT
J gene: TRBJ1-2; V gene: TRBV10-3; D gene: TRBD1; clone size: .; CDR3 protein: CAIRGDDRGYGYTF; CDR3 DNA: TGTGCCATCAGGGGGGATGACAGGGGCTATGGCTACACCTTC
J gene: TRBJ2-7; V gene: TRBV6-5; D gene: .; clone size: .; CDR3 protein: CASSTREPPYEQYF; CDR3 DNA: TGTGCCAGCAGTACCAGGGAACCCCCCTACGAGCAGTACTTC
J gene: TRBJ2-1; V gene: TRBV9; D gene: .; clone size: .; CDR3 protein: CASSVNQLVSYNEQFF; CDR3 DNA: TGTGCCAGCAGCGTAAACCAGCTGGTCTCCTACAATGAGCAGTTCTTC
J gene: TRBJ2-1; V gene: TRBV19; D gene: TRBD1; clone size: once; CDR3 protein: CASCSGQGNGEQFF; CDR3 DNA: TGTGCCAGTTGTTCGGGACAGGGCAACGGGGAGCAGTTCTTC
J gene: TRBJ1-2; V gene: TRBV18; D gene: .; clone size: .; CDR3 protein: CASSPQDQNYGYTF; CDR3 DNA: TGTGCCAGCTCACCACAGGATCAGAACTATGGCTACACCTTC
J gene: TRBJ2-7; V gene: TRBV10-3; D gene: TRBD1; clone size: .; CDR3 protein: CAISVDRGPYEQYF; CDR3 DNA: TGTGCCATCAGTGTGGACAGGGGGCCCTACGAGCAGTACTTC
J gene: TRBJ1-6; V gene: TRBV5-6; D gene: .; clone size: .; CDR3 protein: CASSLRFSRTPLHF; CDR3 DNA: TGTGCCAGCAGCTTGCGTTTCAGTCGGACACCCCTCCACTTT
J gene: TRBJ1-4; V gene: TRBV7-2; D gene: TRBD1; clone size: .; CDR3 protein: CASSPRGPTNEKLFF; CDR3 DNA: TGTGCCAGCAGCCCAAGGGGGCCAACTAATGAAAAACTGTTTTTT
J gene: TRBJ2-7; V gene: TRBV12-3/TRBV12-4; D gene: .; clone size: medium-sized; CDR3 protein: CASSLVPGEQYF; CDR3 DNA: TGTGCCAGCAGTTTAGTTCCGGGCGAGCAGTACTTC
J gene: TRBJ1-1; V gene: TRBV6-5; D gene: .; clone size: .; CDR3 protein: CASSWQGNTEAFF; CDR3 DNA: TGTGCCAGCAGTTGGCAGGGGAACACTGAAGCTTTCTTT
J gene: TRBJ1-1; V gene: TRBV7-3; D gene: .; clone size: .; CDR3 protein: CASSLGDRRNTEAFF; CDR3 DNA: TGTGCCAGCAGCTTAGGGGACCGGAGGAACACTGAAGCTTTCTTT
J gene: TRBJ2-1; V gene: TRBV14; D gene: .; clone size: .; CDR3 protein: CASSQVRAGKNEQFF; CDR3 DNA: TGTGCCAGCAGCCAAGTAAGGGCGGGTAAGAATGAGCAGTTCTTC
J gene: TRBJ1-3; V gene: TRBV5-1; D gene: .; clone size: .; CDR3 protein: CASSLDSLSGNTIYF; CDR3 DNA: TGCGCCAGCAGCTTAGACAGCTTATCTGGAAACACCATATATTTT
J gene: TRBJ2-1; V gene: TRBV28; D gene: TRBD2; clone size: .; CDR3 protein: CASREQLAGAIEQFF; CDR3 DNA: TGTGCCAGCAGAGAACAACTAGCGGGAGCGATTGAGCAGTTCTTC
J gene: TRBJ2-5; V gene: TRBV6-2/TRBV6-3; D gene: .; clone size: .; CDR3 protein: CASSYLVVSQETQYF; CDR3 DNA: TGTGCCAGCAGTTACTTAGTGGTGAGCCAAGAGACCCAGTACTTC
J gene: TRBJ1-2; V gene: TRBV27; D gene: .; clone size: .; CDR3 protein: CASSLSRHYGYTF; CDR3 DNA: TGTGCCAGCAGTTTATCGAGACACTATGGCTACACCTTC
J gene: TRBJ2-7; V gene: TRBV11-2; D gene: TRBD1; clone size: .; CDR3 protein: CASTRGQAEQYF; CDR3 DNA: TGTGCCAGCACCCGTGGACAGGCCGAGCAGTACTTC
J gene: TRBJ2-3; V gene: TRBV18; D gene: TRBD2; clone size: .; CDR3 protein: CASSKAGGFTDTQYF; CDR3 DNA: TGTGCCAGCTCAAAAGCGGGAGGTTTCACAGATACGCAGTATTTT
J gene: TRBJ2-5; V gene: TRBV2; D gene: TRBD2; clone size: .; CDR3 protein: CASSESSGNRRETQYF; CDR3 DNA: TGTGCCAGCAGTGAATCTAGCGGGAACAGGAGGGAGACCCAGTACTTC
J gene: TRBJ1-5; V gene: TRBV5-7; D gene: .; clone size: .; CDR3 protein: CASSLKDSNQPQHF; CDR3 DNA: TGTGCCAGCAGCTTGAAGGACAGCAATCAGCCCCAGCATTTT
J gene: TRBJ2-5; V gene: TRBV2; D gene: TRBD2; clone size: .; CDR3 protein: CASAPMSGREETQYF; CDR3 DNA: TGTGCCAGCGCCCCGATGAGCGGGAGGGAAGAGACCCAGTACTTC
J gene: TRBJ1-4; V gene: TRBV5-1; D gene: .; clone size: .; CDR3 protein: CASSSQAESEKLFF; CDR3 DNA: TGCGCCAGCAGCTCACAGGCGGAGAGTGAAAAACTGTTTTTT
J gene: TRBJ1-6; V gene: TRBV28; D gene: .; clone size: .; CDR3 protein: CASSVAGPYNSPLHF; CDR3 DNA: TGTGCCAGCAGCGTTGCGGGACCTTATAATTCACCCCTCCACTTT
J gene: TRBJ2-5; V gene: TRBV12-3/TRBV12-4; D gene: .; clone size: .; CDR3 protein: CASSFQGETQYF; CDR3 DNA: TGTGCCAGCAGTTTCCAGGGAGAGACCCAGTACTTC
J gene: TRBJ2-3; V gene: TRBV29-1; D gene: .; clone size: once; CDR3 protein: CSVDFQGSGDTQYF; CDR3 DNA: TGCAGCGTTGATTTTCAGGGGAGCGGAGATACGCAGTATTTT
J gene: TRBJ2-1; V gene: TRBV19; D gene: TRBD2; clone size: few; CDR3 protein: CASSRSSGKRDEQFF; CDR3 DNA: TGTGCCAGTAGTAGGTCTAGCGGGAAAAGGGATGAGCAGTTCTTC
J gene: TRBJ1-2; V gene: TRBV4-1; D gene: .; clone size: once; CDR3 protein: CASSQTGSTAPNYGYTF; CDR3 DNA: TGCGCCAGCAGCCAAACCGGTTCCACGGCTCCCAACTATGGCTACACCTTC
J gene: TRBJ2-1; V gene: TRBV6-2/TRBV6-3; D gene: .; clone size: .; CDR3 protein: CASSNQAYNEQFF; CDR3 DNA: TGTGCCAGCAGCAACCAGGCTTACAATGAGCAGTTCTTC
J gene: TRBJ2-1; V gene: TRBV7-9; D gene: .; clone size: .; CDR3 protein: CASSLSSGPYNEQFF; CDR3 DNA: TGTGCCAGCAGCTTAAGTAGCGGCCCCTACAATGAGCAGTTCTTC
J gene: TRBJ1-2; V gene: TRBV25-1; D gene: .; clone size: few; CDR3 protein: CASTDWVDQGYTF; CDR3 DNA: TGTGCCAGCACTGATTGGGTGGATCAGGGCTACACCTTC
J gene: TRBJ1-5; V gene: TRBV10-1; D gene: .; clone size: .; CDR3 protein: CASSAGPYQPQHF; CDR3 DNA: TGCGCCAGCAGTGCCGGTCCCTATCAGCCCCAGCATTTT
J gene: TRBJ1-6; V gene: TRBV7-6; D gene: .; clone size: .; CDR3 protein: CASSFPKGQRPSSYNSPLHF; CDR3 DNA: TGTGCCAGCAGCTTCCCTAAAGGACAACGACCGAGCTCCTATAATTCACCCCTCCACTTT
J gene: TRBJ1-6; V gene: TRBV27; D gene: .; clone size: .; CDR3 protein: CASSSIESHSPLHF; CDR3 DNA: TGTGCCAGCAGTTCCATAGAGTCCCATTCACCCCTCCACTTT
J gene: TRBJ2-6; V gene: TRBV28; D gene: TRBD1; clone size: .; CDR3 protein: CASSQTGGSGANVLTF; CDR3 DNA: TGTGCCAGCAGTCAGACAGGGGGCTCTGGGGCCAACGTCCTGACTTTC
J gene: TRBJ1-4; V gene: TRBV6-6; D gene: .; clone size: .; CDR3 protein: CASSYRGSTEKLFF; CDR3 DNA: TGTGCCAGCAGTTACAGGGGTTCCACTGAAAAACTGTTTTTT
J gene: TRBJ2-1; V gene: TRBV5-1; D gene: .; clone size: .; CDR3 protein: CASSGALADYNEQFF; CDR3 DNA: TGCGCCAGCAGCGGAGCGCTAGCAGATTACAATGAGCAGTTCTTC
J gene: TRBJ1-1; V gene: TRBV28; D gene: .; clone size: .; CDR3 protein: CASSLERGIEAFF; CDR3 DNA: TGTGCCAGCAGCCTAGAGAGGGGCATTGAAGCTTTCTTT
J gene: TRBJ1-3; V gene: TRBV19; D gene: .; clone size: .; CDR3 protein: CASSTLDRSGNTIYF; CDR3 DNA: TGTGCCAGTAGTACCCTAGACAGAAGTGGAAACACCATATATTTT
J gene: TRBJ2-7; V gene: TRBV10-1; D gene: TRBD1; clone size: medium-sized; CDR3 protein: CASSEKTGGGYEQYF; CDR3 DNA: TGCGCCAGCAGTGAGAAGACAGGGGGCGGCTACGAGCAGTACTTC
J gene: TRBJ2-2; V gene: TRBV18; D gene: TRBD1; clone size: .; CDR3 protein: CASSPGTGYTGELFF; CDR3 DNA: TGTGCCAGCTCACCCGGGACAGGGTACACCGGGGAGCTGTTTTTT
J gene: TRBJ1-2; V gene: TRBV2; D gene: .; clone size: .; CDR3 protein: CASSETGFTSGYTF; CDR3 DNA: TGTGCCAGCAGCGAAACAGGGTTCACGTCCGGCTACACCTTC
J gene: TRBJ1-6; V gene: TRBV6-5; D gene: TRBD1; clone size: .; CDR3 protein: CASESGQDNSPLHF; CDR3 DNA: TGTGCCAGCGAGTCAGGACAGGATAATTCACCCCTCCACTTT
J gene: TRBJ1-2; V gene: TRBV6-5; D gene: .; clone size: few; CDR3 protein: CASSLTGTNYGYTF; CDR3 DNA: TGTGCCAGCAGCCTAACCGGGACTAACTATGGCTACACCTTC
J gene: TRBJ1-4; V gene: TRBV12-3/TRBV12-4; D gene: .; clone size: .; CDR3 protein: CASRGNLGLLFF; CDR3 DNA: TGTGCCAGCAGGGGGAACTTGGGGTTGCTGTTTTTT
J gene: TRBJ2-1; V gene: TRBV5-1; D gene: .; clone size: .; CDR3 protein: CASSLPQPTYNEQFF; CDR3 DNA: TGCGCCAGCAGCTTGCCCCAACCGACCTACAATGAGCAGTTCTTC
J gene: TRBJ2-7; V gene: TRBV5-1; D gene: TRBD2; clone size: .; CDR3 protein: CASSLGLAGEAYEQYF; CDR3 DNA: TGCGCCAGCAGCTTGGGGCTAGCGGGGGAGGCCTACGAGCAGTACTTC
J gene: TRBJ2-2; V gene: TRBV19; D gene: TRBD1; clone size: .; CDR3 protein: CAGSEGADGTGELFF; CDR3 DNA: TGTGCCGGAAGTGAGGGGGCAGACGGCACCGGGGAGCTGTTTTTT
J gene: TRBJ2-3; V gene: TRBV7-2; D gene: TRBD2; clone size: medium-sized; CDR3 protein: CASSDLLAKNTDTQYF; CDR3 DNA: TGTGCCAGCAGCGATCTACTAGCGAAGAACACAGATACGCAGTATTTT